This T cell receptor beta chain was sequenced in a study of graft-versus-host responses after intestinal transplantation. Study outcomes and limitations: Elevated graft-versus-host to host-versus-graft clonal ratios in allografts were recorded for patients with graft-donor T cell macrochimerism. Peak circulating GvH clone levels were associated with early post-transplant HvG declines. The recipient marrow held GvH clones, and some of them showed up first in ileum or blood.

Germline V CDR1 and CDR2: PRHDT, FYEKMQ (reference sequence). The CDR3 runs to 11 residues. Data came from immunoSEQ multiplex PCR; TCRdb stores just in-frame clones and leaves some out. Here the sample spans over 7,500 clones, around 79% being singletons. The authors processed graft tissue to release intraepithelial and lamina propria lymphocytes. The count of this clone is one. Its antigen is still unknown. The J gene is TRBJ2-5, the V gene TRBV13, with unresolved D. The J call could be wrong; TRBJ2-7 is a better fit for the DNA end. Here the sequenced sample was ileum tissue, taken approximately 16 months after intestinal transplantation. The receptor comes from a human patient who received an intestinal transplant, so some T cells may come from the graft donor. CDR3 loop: CASSSFYEQYF. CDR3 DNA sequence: TGTGCCAGCAGCTCGTTCTACGAGCAGTACTTC.